A single sample is the source of the 31 T cell receptor beta chains below, sequenced in a study of CD8+CD57+ T cells in acquired aplastic anemia. TCR beta VDJ and CDR3 were profiled, and genomic DNA was the template. One entry per CDR3 protein, called by TCRdb with MiXCR from the reads. The profile shows around 130,000 distinct CDR3 sequences, over 45% of them singletons. Specimen: sorted CD4+, CD8+, or CD8+CD57+ T cells (not recorded which) from PBMCs. These receptors originate from a human donor in good health, serving as a control.

The chain joins TRBV2 to TRBJ1-6; D uncertain. Trimming stripped 5 bases from V and 8 bases from J, with 13 bases between. There are 14 residues in the CDR3. The germline CDR1 and CDR2 sequences are SNHLY and FYNNEI. The CDR3 region is CASSPTWLDSPLHF. The CDR3 bases are TGTGCCAGCAGTCCTACATGGTTGGATTCACCCCTCCACTTT.

The table lists this clonotype with a few counts. The chain couples TRBV15 to TRBJ2-7; D not resolved. V dropped 5 bases and J dropped 2 bases, with 10 bases sitting between them. The CDR3 has 13 amino acids. Germline loops: CDR1 LNHNV, CDR2 YYDKDF (reference sequence). The CDR3 loop is CATSGRGAYEQYF. The CDR3 DNA sequence: TGTGCCACCAGCGGGCGAGGCGCCTACGAGCAGTACTTC. The full variable domain, rest sourced from reference TRBV15 and TRBJ2-7, is DAMVIQNPRYQVTQFGKPVTLSCSQTLNHNVMYWYQQKSSQAPKLLFHYYDKDFNNEADTPDNFQSRRPNTSFCFLDIRSPGLGDTAMYLCATSGRGAYEQYFGPGTRLTVT.

Turning to this clonotype: The junction does not match germline at one end; this may be a read error. The chain links TRBV18 to TRBJ1-4, with 9 bases that match TRBD1. The CDR3 spans 16 residues. CDR1 is KGHSH and CDR2 is LQKENI in the germline V gene. The CDR3 DNA sequence: TGTGCCAGCTCACCGGGGGACAGGGACGGTAATGAAGAACTGTTTTTT. Its translation: CASSPGDRDGNEELFF.

This clonotype was seen repeatedly, ten times or more. The chain recombines TRBV9 with TRBJ1-6, with D uncertain. The CDR3 is made up of 14 amino acids. With 0 bases removed from V and 10 bases from J, the gap between germline ends came to 11 bases. Germline CDR1 is SGDLS and CDR2 is YYNGEE. The chain's CDR3 is CASSVDLGDSPLHF. The DNA for the CDR3 is TGTGCCAGCAGCGTAGATCTCGGCGACTCACCCCTCCACTTT.

This clonotype was seen only a few times. This could be a read error, since a much larger clone is one nucleotide away. The CDR3 ends on some other residue instead of the conserved phenylalanine or tryptophan, so this is likely a read error. The chain employs TRBV12-3 or TRBV12-4 and TRBJ1-2, with D maybe TRBD1 (5 bases). V was pared by 4 bases and J by 8 bases, with 11 bases between. The CDR3 covers 12 residues. The CDR3 nucleotides are TGTGCCAGCAGTTATATGGGGCACGGCTACACCCTC. This gives the protein CASSYMGHGYTL.

The CDR3 DNA is TGCAGCGAGAAAGCGGGACGTGGGGCAGATACGCAGTATTTT. Residues: CSEKAGRGADTQYF. This sequence joins TRBV29-1 and TRBJ2-3; 7 bases are shared with TRBD2. J gave up 4 bases and V 7 bases, and 11 bases lay outside the gene matches. The length of the CDR3 is 14 residues. Germline V lookup: CDR1 SQVTM, CDR2 ANQGSEA.

This chain uses TRBV19 with TRBJ2-3; 7 nucleotides agree with TRBD1. This CDR3 spans 14 amino acids. From germline, CDR1 is LNHDA and CDR2 SQIVND (reference sequence). V lost 9 bases and J lost 1; bases outside the gene matches: 7. CDR3 coding DNA: TGTGCCAGCAGCCCCCAGGGGGGCACAGATACGCAGTATTTT. Translation: CASSPQGGTDTQYF.

This rearrangement joins TRBV25-1 to TRBJ2-1, with D possibly called TRBD1 or TRBD2 (5 bases each). Per the germline V gene, CDR1 is MGHDK and CDR2 is SYGVNS. The CDR3 length is 15 residues. The germline V and J ends were trimmed by 3 bases and 5 bases, with 14 bases remaining between them. In DNA form, the CDR3 reads TGTGCCAGCAGTGAGGTGGGGACGGACCACAATGAGCAGTTCTTC. It is translated as CASSEVGTDHNEQFF.

Comment on this clonotype: A read error may account for a junction end that differs from germline. This rearrangement joins TRBV20-1 to TRBJ1-2; the match to TRBD1 covers 8 bases. Germline V gene sequence: CDR1 DFQATT, CDR2 SNEGSKA (reference sequence). This CDR3 comprises 13 residues. This chain's CDR3 is CSAPDRGNYSYTF. The CDR3 DNA reads TGCAGTGCACCAGACAGGGGTAACTATAGCTACACCTTC.

Comment on this clonotype: This likely comes from a read error, as the CDR3 has no conserved phenylalanine or tryptophan at its end. The genes are TRBV20-1 and TRBJ1-4, with D perhaps TRBD1 (6 bases). The ends were cut back, 1 base at V and 8 bases at J, with 17 bases in the middle. This CDR3 spans 15 amino acids. The V gene's germline CDR1 is DFQATT and CDR2 SNEGSKA (reference sequence). CDR3 protein: CSARGGGGAHEKLFS. CDR3 nucleotides: TGCAGTGCTAGAGGTGGCGGGGGCGCACACGAAAAACTGTTTTCC.

CDR3 in amino acids: CASSSTGAAEAFF. Here the CDR3 DNA reads TGCGCCAGCAGCTCAACAGGGGCCGCTGAAGCTTTCTTT. The rearrangement uses TRBV10-1 and TRBJ1-1; 7 bases are shared with TRBD1. The CDR3 is 13 residues long. Germline V gene sequence: CDR1 WNHNN, CDR2 SYGVQD (reference sequence). The J segment lost 6 bases and the V segment lost 6 bases, leaving 7 bases of the junction unmatched.

This clonotype appeared many times. J is TRBJ2-7 and V is TRBV18; 8 bases are a match to TRBD1. The trim removed 6 bases at V and 6 bases at J, leaving 13 bases unmatched. The CDR3 is 15 amino acids. The germline V gene has CDR1 KGHSH and CDR2 LQKENI. The CDR3 reads CASSPIGTGFGEQYF. The CDR3 nucleotides read TGTGCCAGCTCCCCGATCGGGACAGGTTTTGGCGAGCAGTACTTC.

The chain recombines TRBV7-3 with TRBJ1-2, with D perhaps TRBD1 (6 bases). CDR3 length: 15 residues. V shed 3 bases and J shed 6 bases, with 17 bases lying between them. Germline CDR1 and CDR2: SGHTA and FQGTGA. The CDR3 region is CASSLTGTTSDGYTF. CDR3 nucleotides: TGTGCCAGCAGCTTGACCGGGACAACCTCTGATGGCTACACCTTC.

This clonotype was counted many times. The chain uses TRBV7-2 and TRBJ2-7, with D maybe TRBD2 (6 bases). CDR3 length: 15 residues. The germline CDR1 and CDR2 sequences are SGHTA and FQGNSA. Trimming shortened V by 4 bases and J by 4 bases, and 17 bases separated the two germline ends. The CDR3 DNA reads as TGTGCCAGCAGCTGGTGGAGGGCGGGGCTATACGAGCAGTACTTC. Translating gives CASSWWRAGLYEQYF.

This clonotype was observed a handful of times. The chain couples TRBV7-2 to TRBJ2-6; D ambiguous. Between the trimmed V and J ends, which lost 8 bases and 2 bases, there was a span of 7 bases. CDR3 length: 13 amino acids. The germline V gene has CDR1 SGHTA and CDR2 FQGNSA. The CDR3 reads CASSQTGANVLTF. As DNA, the CDR3 is TGTGCCAGCTCCCAAACTGGGGCCAACGTCCTGACTTTC.

V and J are TRBV20-1 and TRBJ1-5; D not certain. Trimming left V 0 bases short and J 2 bases short, with 11 bases between. There are 15 residues in the CDR3. Germline V lookup: CDR1 DFQATT, CDR2 SNEGSKA (reference sequence). CDR3 nucleotide sequence: TGCAGTGCTAGAGACAGCTTTTTCGGCAATCAGCCCCAGCATTTT. Amino acid sequence: CSARDSFFGNQPQHF.

The chain links TRBV25-1 to TRBJ1-2; D unresolved. V lost 3 bases, J lost 4 bases, and 6 bases lay in between. Germline-derived CDR1 and CDR2 are MGHDK and SYGVNS. The CDR3 sequence is 12 residues long. The DNA for the CDR3 is TGTGCCAGCAGTGACGTCGGCTATGGCTACACCTTC. Encoded protein: CASSDVGYGYTF.

In this sample, this clonotype turned up once. The V gene is TRBV20-1, the J gene TRBJ2-7, with 8 nucleotides matching TRBD2. J lost 0 bases, V lost 1 base, and 8 bases had no gene match. The CDR3 contains 16 residues. Germline V gives CDR1 DFQATT, CDR2 SNEGSKA (reference sequence). The CDR3 DNA reads TGCAGTGCTAGAGCACTAGCGGAGGGGAGCTCCTACGAGCAGTACTTC. This sequence encodes CSARALAEGSSYEQYF.

The chain employs TRBV6-1 and TRBJ2-3; D ambiguous. The V end lost 0 bases, the J end lost 1 base, and 8 bases lay between the germline ends. The length of the CDR3 is 15 residues. Germline-derived CDR1 and CDR2 are MNHNS and SASEGT. For the CDR3, the DNA is TGTGCCAGCAGTGAAGCAGGGATCGGCACAGATACGCAGTATTTT. Translation gives CASSEAGIGTDTQYF.

The V and J genes are TRBV19 and TRBJ1-4; D call uncertain. Between the trimmed V and J ends, which lost 4 bases and 7 bases, there was a span of 16 bases. Per the germline V gene, CDR1 is LNHDA and CDR2 is SQIVND (reference sequence). This CDR3 contains 15 residues. CDR3: CASSKPSDGSEKLFF. The CDR3 coding sequence is TGTGCCAGTAGTAAACCCTCGGACGGCAGTGAAAAACTGTTTTTT.

In its sample, this clonotype was seen many times. The rearrangement joins TRBV20-1 to TRBJ2-3, with 8 nucleotides matching TRBD2. This CDR3 has 15 amino acids. The germline gives CDR1 DFQATT, CDR2 SNEGSKA (reference sequence). The J segment lost 2 bases and the V segment lost 5 bases, leaving 9 bases of the junction unmatched. CDR3 protein: CSARRSGGVTDTQYF. The CDR3 DNA is TGCAGTGCTCGAAGAAGCGGGGGCGTCACAGATACGCAGTATTTT.

The chain employs TRBV7-8 and TRBJ2-7; 8 nucleotides agree with TRBD1. The V gene end was trimmed by 1 base and the J gene end by 4 bases; junction bases not matched to a gene: 6. This CDR3 is built from 15 residues. Germline V CDR1 and CDR2: SGHVS, FQNEAQ. In nucleotides, the CDR3 is TGTGCCAGCAGCTTAGTGTGGACAGGGCGGTACGAGCAGTACTTC. Protein sequence: CASSLVWTGRYEQYF.

A few counts support this clonotype. The rearrangement uses TRBV10-3 and TRBJ2-5, with TRBD2 matching 10 bases. Trimming removed 4 bases from V and 2 bases from J; junction bases left unmatched: 4. The CDR3 consists of 15 residues. CDR1 and CDR2 from the germline V gene are ENHRY and SYGVKD. CDR3 sequence: CAISVAGGFQETQYF. CDR3 nucleotides: TGTGCCATCAGTGTAGCGGGGGGATTTCAAGAGACCCAGTACTTC.

With respect to this clonotype: Given a much more abundant clone one base away, this may be a read error. The J gene is TRBJ1-5, the V gene TRBV30; possibly TRBD1 for D (5 bases). CDR1 GTSNPN and CDR2 SVGIG come from the germline V gene (reference sequence). The CDR3 is 15 amino acids. V lost 1 base, J lost 5 bases, and 15 bases lay in between. Written as DNA, the CDR3 is TGTGCCTGGAGTGGGAAGACAGAGGCGTATCAGCCCCAGCATTTT. Its translation is CAWSGKTEAYQPQHF.

By share, this clonotype ranks as medium-sized. This chain links TRBV25-1 with TRBJ2-5; 9 bases are a match to TRBD2. Germline V gene data show CDR1 as MGHDK and CDR2 as SYGVNS. J gave up 2 bases and V 1 base, and 8 bases lay outside the gene matches. There are 17 residues in the CDR3. CDR3 amino acids: CASSESSTLAGQETQYF. DNA for the CDR3: TGTGCCAGCAGTGAATCCTCCACCCTAGCGGGGCAAGAGACCCAGTACTTC.

The rearrangement links TRBV18 to TRBJ2-1; 7 bases are shared with TRBD2. The CDR3 spans 15 residues. Germline V gives CDR1 KGHSH, CDR2 LQKENI. Unmatched junction bases numbered 7, after V lost 1 base and J lost 7 bases. DNA of the CDR3: TGTGCCAGCTCACCACTGGGAGGGCGGGCGAATGAGCAGTTCTTC. It yields the protein CASSPLGGRANEQFF.

In this sample, this clonotype turned up many times. The chain recombines TRBV7-2 with TRBJ1-5; no clear D gene. The CDR3 length is 12 residues. V lost 5 bases to trimming and J lost 8 bases, with 10 bases between them. The V gene's germline CDR1 is SGHTA and CDR2 FQGNSA. The CDR3 is CASSRLGEPQHF. The CDR3 bases are TGTGCCAGCAGCCGACTTGGGGAGCCCCAGCATTTT.

In this sample, this clonotype turned up a few times. The rearrangement uses TRBV5-8 and TRBJ1-1; D remains unclear. V was shortened by 4 bases and J by 0 bases, with 13 bases between the two germline ends. Per the germline V gene, CDR1 is SGHTS and CDR2 is YDEGEE. CDR3 size: 15 residues. As DNA, the CDR3 is TGTGCCAGCAGCCCGATAGGAGGCCTGAACACTGAAGCTTTCTTT. Protein product: CASSPIGGLNTEAFF.

The chain joins TRBV7-2 to TRBJ1-1; D is undetermined. Germline CDR1 is SGHTA and CDR2 is FQGNSA. CDR3 size: 15 residues. Trimming left V 0 bases short and J 1 base short, with 9 bases between. Here the CDR3 DNA reads TGTGCCAGCAGCTTAGCTCCAGCCTGGAACACTGAAGCTTTCTTT. It encodes CASSLAPAWNTEAFF.

Many counts were recorded for this clonotype. The CDR3 DNA reads TGCAGTGCCTTCGGTGGGGGGGCAACCGGGGAGCTGTTTTTT. This gives the protein CSAFGGGATGELFF. V usage is TRBV20-1 and J usage is TRBJ2-2; the D gene is possibly TRBD2 (7 bases). This CDR3 has 14 amino acids. V was pared by 6 bases and J by 5 bases, with 16 bases between. Germline-derived CDR1 and CDR2 are DFQATT and SNEGSKA (reference sequence).

The chain employs TRBV24-1 and TRBJ2-6; possibly TRBD1 for D (5 bases). The V end was cut by 4 bases, the J end by 1 base, with 7 bases between. CDR1 and CDR2 from the germline V gene are KGHDR and SFDVKD. The CDR3 has 15 residues. The CDR3 sequence is CATSDPGSGANVLTF. The CDR3 DNA sequence: TGTGCCACCAGTGACCCAGGGTCTGGGGCCAACGTCCTGACTTTC.